A selection of T cell receptor beta chains follows, all from one sample in a study of glioma-infiltrating T cells. TCRdb processed the multiplex PCR reads anew with MiXCR; each CDR3 protein has one entry. The table shows about 93,000 distinct CDR3 sequences, with around 37% occurring only once. The sequencing input was glioma tissue, nonneoplastic brain tissue, or PBMCs (not recorded which). The receptor set was obtained from a human donor with low-grade glioma or glioblastoma, undergoing nonglioma brain surgery, or in good health (not recorded which). Both conserved end residues are part of each CDR3. Some rows have no size entry. The others give once, few or many, or a class for an expanded clone.

abundance	len	v_gene	CDR3aa
many	16	TRBV19	CASSIYPSGRQETQYF
.	8	TRBV6-6	CASSPAFF
many	15	TRBV5-1	CASSPGGFGEQPQHF
.	15	TRBV29-1	CSVEASGETNYGYTF
many	14	TRBV7-2	CASSKGQGAEKLFF
many	15	TRBV7-9	CASSQTSGFTDTQYF
many	15	TRBV7-9	CASSLTGDSQETQYF
many	13	TRBV6-1	CASRRGTNEKLFF
many	15	TRBV19	CASSISVVNTGELFF
many	14	TRBV6-1	CASSPEGGTGELFF
many	12	TRBV28	CASSPGIRGYTF
many	15	TRBV7-2	CASSLGRLPTDTQYF
.	14	TRBV24-1	CATSAGGSSYEQYF
.	12	TRBV27	CASSQAVGEAFF
.	14	TRBV5-1	CASSLVGEGAQQYF